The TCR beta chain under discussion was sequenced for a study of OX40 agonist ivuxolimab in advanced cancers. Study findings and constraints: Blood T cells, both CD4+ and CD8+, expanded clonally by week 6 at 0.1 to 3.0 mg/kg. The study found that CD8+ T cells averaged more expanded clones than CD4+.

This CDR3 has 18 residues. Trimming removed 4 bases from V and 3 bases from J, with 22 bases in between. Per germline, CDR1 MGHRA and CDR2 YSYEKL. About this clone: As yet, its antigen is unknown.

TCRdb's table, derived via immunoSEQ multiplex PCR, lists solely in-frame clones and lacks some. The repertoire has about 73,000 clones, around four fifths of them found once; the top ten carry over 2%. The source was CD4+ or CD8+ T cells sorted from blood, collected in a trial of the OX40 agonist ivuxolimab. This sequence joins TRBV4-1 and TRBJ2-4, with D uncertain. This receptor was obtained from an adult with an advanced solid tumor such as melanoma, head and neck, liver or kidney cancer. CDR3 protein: CASSLQPTVPRGKNIQYF. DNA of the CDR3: TGCGCCAGCAGCCTACAGCCGACTGTCCCTAGAGGCAAAAACATTCAGTACTTC.